This is a list of T cell receptor beta chains from one sample in a study of T cell clonotyping in hematopoietic cell transplantation. The repertoire was sequenced with immunoSEQ multiplex PCR; TCRdb's copy has only in-frame clones and lacks some. The profile covers over 6,000 clones, with approximately 86% appearing a single time and roughly 4% taken by the ten largest. The material was peripheral blood mononuclear cells, obtained before stem cell transplant. The receptor set was obtained from a man aged 25-45 years with acute myeloid leukemia. Some clones in this sample may be carry-over from other donors' samples. Each CDR3 is given with its conserved first and last residue. Each record gives: CDR3 DNA, CDR3 protein, V gene, J gene, clone size, D gene. D genes are given only for firm matches. Clone size appears in some rows only: once, few, many, or a class for an expanded clone.

DNA: TGTGCCAGTAGTTCATCAGACAGGAAAAGGGAGCTGTTTTTT
CDR3: CASSSSDRKRELFF
V: TRBV19
J: TRBJ2-2
size: NA
D: NA

DNA: TGTGCCAGCAGCTTAGGGGGCCCAGGGATGGTGATGGGGGTCGAGTTCTTC
CDR3: CASSLGGPGMVMGVEFF
V: TRBV7-8
J: TRBJ2-1
size: NA
D: NA

DNA: TGTGCCAGCAACCCCTGGGGAGAGCGAGATGAGCAGTTCTTC
CDR3: CASNPWGERDEQFF
V: TRBV5-6
J: TRBJ2-1
size: few
D: NA

DNA: TGTGCCAGCCAAAGGGACAGGGGCTACGAGCAGTACTTC
CDR3: CASQRDRGYEQYF
V: TRBV2
J: TRBJ2-7
size: NA
D: TRBD1

DNA: TGTGCCTGGAGTAGTTGGGAGCCCGAGCAGTACTTC
CDR3: CAWSSWEPEQYF
V: TRBV30
J: TRBJ2-7
size: NA
D: NA

DNA: TGCGCCAGCAGCTTAGGGGCGGGGGAGGGCCCTCTACATAATGAGCAGTTCTTC
CDR3: CASSLGAGEGPLHNEQFF
V: TRBV5-1
J: TRBJ2-1
size: once
D: TRBD2

DNA: TGCGCCAGCAGCTTGCCTAGCTCCCTGGGGGAGCAGTACTTC
CDR3: CASSLPSSLGEQYF
V: TRBV5-1
J: TRBJ2-7
size: NA
D: NA

DNA: TGTGCCAGCACCCTCGGCCCGGATCAGCCCCAGCATTTT
CDR3: CASTLGPDQPQHF
V: TRBV5-6
J: TRBJ1-5
size: NA
D: NA

DNA: TGCAGTGCTAGCCTGGACGAACTGTTTTTT
CDR3: CSASLDELFF
V: TRBV20-1
J: TRBJ1-4
size: NA
D: NA

DNA: TGTGCCAGCAGCTTTAAAACATACGTCCCCTCTGGAAACACCATATATTTT
CDR3: CASSFKTYVPSGNTIYF
V: TRBV7-6
J: TRBJ1-3
size: NA
D: NA

DNA: TGTGCCACCAGCGGAACAGGGGGCTCCACTGAAGCTTTCTTT
CDR3: CATSGTGGSTEAFF
V: TRBV15
J: TRBJ1-1
size: NA
D: TRBD1

DNA: TGTGCCAGCTCAAAGCTGAACGGGGAGCTGTTTTTT
CDR3: CASSKLNGELFF
V: TRBV18
J: TRBJ2-2
size: NA
D: NA

DNA: TGTGCCACCAGCAGAGGACAGGGGGAATCGTTTAGCTATGGCTACACCTTC
CDR3: CATSRGQGESFSYGYTF
V: TRBV15
J: TRBJ1-2
size: NA
D: TRBD1

DNA: TGTGCCAGCAGCTTAGATGTGGGGACTGGAAACACCATATATTTT
CDR3: CASSLDVGTGNTIYF
V: TRBV13
J: TRBJ1-3
size: NA
D: NA

DNA: TGTGCCAGCAGCTGGACTAGCGGATCCTACGAGCAGTACTTC
CDR3: CASSWTSGSYEQYF
V: TRBV7-2
J: TRBJ2-7
size: NA
D: TRBD2

DNA: TGTGCCAGCAGTTACTCTTTCGGACAGAGCACAGATACGCAGTATTTT
CDR3: CASSYSFGQSTDTQYF
V: TRBV6-5
J: TRBJ2-3
size: NA
D: NA

DNA: TGTGCCAGCAGCCAAGGACTAGCGGGATCATACGAGCAGTACTTC
CDR3: CASSQGLAGSYEQYF
V: TRBV14
J: TRBJ2-7
size: NA
D: TRBD2

DNA: TGCGCCAGCAGCTGGGACTCCTTCAATGAGCAGTTCTTC
CDR3: CASSWDSFNEQFF
V: TRBV5-1
J: TRBJ2-1
size: NA
D: NA

DNA: TGTGCCAGCAGTTGGGGAATCAATCGGAGCTACACCTTC
CDR3: CASSWGINRSYTF
V: TRBV27
J: TRBJ1-2
size: NA
D: NA

DNA: TGTGCCAGTAGTAGGTCGCCAGGGCCTCCGCTAAAAAACGAGCAGTACTTC
CDR3: CASSRSPGPPLKNEQYF
V: TRBV19
J: TRBJ2-7
size: large
D: NA

DNA: TGTGCCAGCAGGAGGACTAGCCTTTCCTACGAGCAGTACTTC
CDR3: CASRRTSLSYEQYF
V: TRBV2
J: TRBJ2-7
size: few
D: TRBD2

DNA: TGTGCCAGCTCACCAGGGGACATTAGCTCCTACGAGCAGTACTTC
CDR3: CASSPGDISSYEQYF
V: TRBV18
J: TRBJ2-7
size: NA
D: NA

DNA: TGCGCCAGCAGCCCCCGAACGGGGACAGGGGGGTCAACTAATGAAAAACTGTTTTTT
CDR3: CASSPRTGTGGSTNEKLFF
V: TRBV4-1
J: TRBJ1-4
size: few
D: TRBD1